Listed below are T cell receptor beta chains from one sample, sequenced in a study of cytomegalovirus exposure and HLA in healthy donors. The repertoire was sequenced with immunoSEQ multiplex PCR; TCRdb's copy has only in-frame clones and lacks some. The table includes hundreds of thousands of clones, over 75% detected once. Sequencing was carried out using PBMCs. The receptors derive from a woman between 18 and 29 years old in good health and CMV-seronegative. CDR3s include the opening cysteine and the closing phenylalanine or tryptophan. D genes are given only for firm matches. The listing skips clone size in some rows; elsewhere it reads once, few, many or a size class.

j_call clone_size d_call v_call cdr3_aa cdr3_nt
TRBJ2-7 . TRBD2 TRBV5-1 CASSLASGSYEQYF TGCGCCAGCAGCTTGGCTAGCGGGAGCTACGAGCAGTACTTC
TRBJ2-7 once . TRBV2 CASPRQGGSYEQYF TGTGCCAGCCCCCGGCAGGGGGGATCCTACGAGCAGTACTTC
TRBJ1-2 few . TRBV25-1 CASSDFYGYTF TGTGCCAGCAGTGACTTCTATGGCTACACCTTC
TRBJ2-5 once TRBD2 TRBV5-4 CASSRGLAGVETQYF TGTGCCAGCAGCCGCGGACTAGCGGGAGTAGAGACCCAGTACTTC
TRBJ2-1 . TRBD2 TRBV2 CASSAPGLGGFYNEQFF TGTGCCAGCAGTGCCCCGGGGCTCGGGGGGTTCTACAATGAGCAGTTCTTC
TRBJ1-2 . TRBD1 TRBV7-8 CASSSDRVRDGYTF TGTGCCAGCAGCTCAGACAGGGTCAGAGATGGCTACACCTTC
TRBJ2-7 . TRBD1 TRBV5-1 CASSPDRAHEQYF TGCGCCAGCAGCCCCGACAGGGCCCACGAGCAGTACTTC
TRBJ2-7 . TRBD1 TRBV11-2 CASSLVSGTGGYEQYF TGTGCCAGCAGCTTAGTATCCGGGACAGGGGGCTACGAGCAGTACTTC
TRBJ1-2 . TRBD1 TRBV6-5 CASSYSGGILGYTF TGTGCCAGCAGTTATTCAGGGGGTATTCTGGGCTACACCTTC
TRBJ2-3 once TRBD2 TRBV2 CASRRRGGATDTQYF TGTGCCAGCAGGAGAAGGGGAGGGGCGACAGATACGCAGTATTTT
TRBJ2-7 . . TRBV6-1 CASTQRTLGYEQYF TGTGCCAGCACCCAAAGGACACTGGGCTACGAGCAGTACTTC
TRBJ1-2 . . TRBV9 CASRPTGTGGYTF TGTGCCAGCAGGCCCACAGGGACCGGTGGCTACACCTTC
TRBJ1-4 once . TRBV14 CASSRRVLATNEKLFF TGTGCCAGCAGCCGGAGAGTTTTGGCAACTAATGAAAAACTGTTTTTT
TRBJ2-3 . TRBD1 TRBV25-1 CASSELVTGVFTDTQYF TGTGCCAGCAGTGAATTAGTCACAGGGGTTTTCACAGATACGCAGTATTTT
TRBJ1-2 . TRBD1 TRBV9 CASSGDRGRIWGYTF TGTGCCAGCAGCGGGGACAGGGGGCGCATTTGGGGCTACACCTTC
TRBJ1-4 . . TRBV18 CASSPIQGGNEKLFF TGTGCCAGCTCACCAATCCAGGGAGGAAATGAAAAACTGTTTTTT
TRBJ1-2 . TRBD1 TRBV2 CASRMDRGSGYTF TGTGCCAGCAGGATGGACAGGGGGTCTGGCTACACCTTC
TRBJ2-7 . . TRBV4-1 CASSQVGGWEQYF TGCGCCAGCAGCCAAGTTGGAGGGTGGGAGCAGTACTTC
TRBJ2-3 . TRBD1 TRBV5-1 CASSSRDSNTDTQYF TGCGCCAGCAGCTCCCGGGACAGTAACACAGATACGCAGTATTTT
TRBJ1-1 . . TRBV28 CASSQQGSEAFF TGTGCCAGCAGTCAGCAGGGAAGTGAAGCTTTCTTT
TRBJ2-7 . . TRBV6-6 CASSYQGGDSYEQYF TGTGCCAGCAGTTACCAAGGGGGGGACTCCTACGAGCAGTACTTC
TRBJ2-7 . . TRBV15 CATSFGQFYEQYF TGTGCCACCAGCTTCGGACAGTTCTACGAGCAGTACTTC
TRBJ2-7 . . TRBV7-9 CASSFRDLPYEQYF TGTGCCAGCAGCTTCAGGGACTTGCCCTACGAGCAGTACTTC
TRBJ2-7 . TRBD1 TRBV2 CASTGNRGAYEQYF TGTGCCAGCACCGGCAACAGGGGTGCCTACGAGCAGTACTTC
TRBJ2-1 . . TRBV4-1 CASSQVRPSFYNEQFF TGCGCCAGCAGCCAAGTCCGGCCTAGCTTCTACAATGAGCAGTTCTTC
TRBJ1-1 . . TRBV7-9 CASSLAGGGRTEAFF TGTGCCAGCAGCTTAGCTGGGGGGGGGCGAACTGAAGCTTTCTTT
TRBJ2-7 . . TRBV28 CASSSTGSDYEQYF TGTGCCAGCAGTTCTACCGGGAGTGACTACGAGCAGTACTTC
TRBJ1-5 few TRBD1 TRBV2 CASSDDRAYDQPQHF TGTGCCAGCAGTGATGACAGGGCTTACGATCAGCCCCAGCATTTT
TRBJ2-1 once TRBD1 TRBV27 CASSSGTANEQFF TGTGCCAGCAGTTCGGGGACAGCCAATGAGCAGTTCTTC
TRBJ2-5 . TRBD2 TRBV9 CASSVDLGGVQTQYF TGTGCCAGCAGCGTAGATCTGGGGGGGGTGCAGACCCAGTACTTC
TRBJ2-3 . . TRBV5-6 CASSFDRLEDTQYF TGTGCCAGCAGCTTTGACAGACTAGAGGATACGCAGTATTTT
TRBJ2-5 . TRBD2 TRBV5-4 CASSFPRLAGDEPGQETQYF TGTGCCAGCAGCTTTCCTCGACTAGCGGGAGATGAACCGGGGCAAGAGACCCAGTACTTC
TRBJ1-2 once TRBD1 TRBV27 CASSLTGDRGYTF TGTGCCAGCAGTTTGACAGGGGATAGGGGCTACACCTTC
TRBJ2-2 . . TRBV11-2 CASSIKQGPGANTGELFF TGTGCCAGCAGCATAAAGCAGGGGCCCGGGGCGAACACCGGGGAGCTGTTTTTT
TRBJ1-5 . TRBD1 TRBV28 CASSLGTGDWQPQHF TGTGCCAGCAGTTTAGGGACAGGGGATTGGCAGCCCCAGCATTTT
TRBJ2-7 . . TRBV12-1 CASSLRAGPLFRMGEQYF TGTGCCAGCAGCCTTAGGGCGGGACCCCTTTTTAGGATGGGTGAGCAGTACTTC
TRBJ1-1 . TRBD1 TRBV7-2 CASSYTRGRVTEAFF TGTGCCAGCAGCTATACCAGGGGGCGGGTCACTGAAGCTTTCTTT
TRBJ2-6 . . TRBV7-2 CATSQILSGANVLTF TGTGCCACCTCACAGATCCTTAGTGGGGCCAACGTCCTGACTTTC
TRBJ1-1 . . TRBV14 CASSPPPPRYTEAFF TGTGCCAGCAGCCCCCCGCCCCCCAGATACACTGAAGCTTTCTTT
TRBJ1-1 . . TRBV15 CATSNGRQGRGTEAFF TGTGCCACCAGCAACGGGAGGCAGGGGCGCGGCACTGAAGCTTTCTTT
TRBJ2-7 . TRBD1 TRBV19 CASSLPGQATYEQYF TGTGCCAGTAGTCTTCCGGGACAGGCTACCTACGAGCAGTACTTC
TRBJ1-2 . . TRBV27 CASATWGQDGYTF TGTGCCAGTGCCACTTGGGGGCAGGATGGCTACACCTTC